The present TCR beta chain was sequenced within a study of long-term antiretroviral therapy in people with HIV. Study-level findings and limits: Collection spanned 2004 to 2017; ART regimens may be less effective than current ones. Post-ART, diversity grew, though it stayed under transplant donor control levels.

Before DNA extraction, roughly 0.9-10 million cryopreserved PBMC were held in the samples. The length of the CDR3 is 16 residues. V gave up 0 bases and J gave up 3 bases, with 14 bases separating them. CDR1 is PRHDT and CDR2 is FYEKMQ in the germline V gene (reference sequence). With survey level as its setting, the immunoSEQ assay was v3.0. This table comes from immunoSEQ multiplex PCR, and its TCRdb copy is limited to in-frame clones, with some not included. The sample consists of 33,000 or so clones, 95% to 98% of them appearing once. To note about this clone: The antigen remains unidentified.

Material: unsorted PBMCs, obtained 7.6 years after starting antiretroviral therapy. This TCR was recovered from a man younger than 45 with HIV. The V gene is TRBV13, the J gene TRBJ1-2, with D maybe TRBD1 (6 bases). As DNA, the CDR3 is TGTGCCAGCAGCTTAGGGGCCCAGGGGAGGGACTATGGCTACACCTTC. Translating it yields CASSLGAQGRDYGYTF. The variable domain in full, completed from reference TRBV13 and TRBJ1-2, reads AAGVIQSPRHLIKEKRETATLKCYPIPRHDTVYWYQQGPGQDPQFLISFYEKMQSDKGSIPDRFSAQQFSDYHSELNMSSLELGDSALYFCASSLGAQGRDYGYTFGSGTRLTVV.